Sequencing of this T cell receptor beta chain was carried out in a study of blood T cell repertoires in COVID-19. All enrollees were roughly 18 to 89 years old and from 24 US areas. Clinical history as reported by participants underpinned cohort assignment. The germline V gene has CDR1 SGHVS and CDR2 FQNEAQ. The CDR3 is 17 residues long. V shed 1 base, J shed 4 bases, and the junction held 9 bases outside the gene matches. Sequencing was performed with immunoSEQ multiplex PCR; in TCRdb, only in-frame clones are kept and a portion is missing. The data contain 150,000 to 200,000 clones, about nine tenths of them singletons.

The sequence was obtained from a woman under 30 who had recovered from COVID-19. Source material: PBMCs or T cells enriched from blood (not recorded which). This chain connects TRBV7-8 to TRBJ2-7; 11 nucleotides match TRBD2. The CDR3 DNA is TGTGCCAGCAGCTTAGTGCGGGCTAGCGGGAGGTCTTACGAGCAGTACTTC. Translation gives CASSLVRASGRSYEQYF. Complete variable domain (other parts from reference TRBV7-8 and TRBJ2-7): GAGVSQSPRYKVAKRGQDVALRCDPISGHVSLFWYQQALGQGPEFLTYFQNEAQLDKSGLPSDRFFAERPEGSVSTLKIQRTQQEDSAVYLCASSLVRASGRSYEQYFGPGTRLTVT.